The 18 T cell receptor beta chains in this list originate from one sample, sequenced in a study of cytomegalovirus exposure and HLA in healthy donors (dated by TCRdb to the late 2010s). Libraries were constructed by the immunoSEQ multiplex PCR assay. The multiplex PCR relied on a mix of 60 forward primers for TCR Vbeta segments and 13 reverse primers for TCR Jbeta segments. TCRdb limited this immuneACCESS table to in-frame rearrangements with V and J called. A share of clones is missing; checked studies link under half to unresolved V genes, and the rest is unexplained. For this sample the table gives around 92,000 clones, of which over 70% were detected only once. The top ten clones comprise roughly 1.1% of the sample. The specimen sequenced was PBMCs. Receptors were obtained from a girl aged 2 to 10 in good health and CMV-seropositive.

The sample holds a few counts of this clone. The rearrangement joins TRBV11-3 to TRBJ2-7; 9 bases are shared with TRBD1. J gave up 13 bases and V 3 bases, and 7 bases lay outside the gene matches. From germline, CDR1 is SGHNT and CDR2 YENEEA. The CDR3 sequence is 12 residues long. The CDR3 DNA reads as TGTGCCAGCAGCTTGGACAGGGGACCCAGCTACTTC. Translation gives CASSLDRGPSYF.

There are a few counts of this clone. This rearrangement joins TRBV19 to TRBJ2-5; 7 nucleotides match TRBD1. This CDR3 comprises 13 residues. J lost 1 base, V lost 9 bases, and 5 bases had no gene match. Germline values: CDR1 LNHDA, CDR2 SQIVND (reference sequence). The DNA of the CDR3 is TGTGCCAGCAGCGACAGGGCCCAAGAGACCCAGTACTTC. Its translation: CASSDRAQETQYF.

CDR3 sequence: CASSFGTGDYEQYF. The CDR3 nucleotides read TGTGCCAGCAGTTTTGGGACAGGGGACTACGAGCAGTACTTC. The rearrangement joins TRBV28 to TRBJ2-7, with 10 bases that match TRBD1. Trimming at V came to 3 bases and at J to 3 bases, leaving 2 bases not matched to a gene. The CDR3 runs to 14 residues. The germline V gene encodes CDR1 MDHEN and CDR2 SYDVKM.

This clone has more than one count but fewer than ten. The chain recombines TRBV30 with TRBJ2-2, with 12 bases matching TRBD1. V shed 0 bases, J shed 4 bases, and the junction held 3 bases outside the gene matches. Germline CDR1 and CDR2: GTSNPN and SVGIG (reference sequence). The CDR3 length is 16 residues. As DNA, the CDR3 is TGTGCCTGGAGTGTGGGGACAGGGGGCTTCACCGGGGAGCTGTTTTTT. Translating gives CAWSVGTGGFTGELFF.

The gene calls are TRBV6-1 and TRBJ1-2; TRBD1 agrees at 7 bases. Germline loops: CDR1 MNHNS, CDR2 SASEGT. The CDR3 consists of 15 residues. V dropped 8 bases and J dropped 3; count of bases not matched to a gene: 12. CDR3 loop: CASARFRDRDYGYTF. In DNA, the CDR3 is TGTGCCAGCGCACGTTTCCGAGACAGGGACTATGGCTACACCTTC.

This chain links TRBV28 with TRBJ2-7; 7 bases are a match to TRBD1. V trimming: 6 bases; J trimming: 0 bases; junction bases outside the gene matches: 11. Per germline, CDR1 MDHEN and CDR2 SYDVKM. This CDR3 is 16 amino acids long. CDR3 bases: TGTGCCAGCAGATTAGACACAGGGGTAATCTCCTACGAGCAGTACTTC. Translated: CASRLDTGVISYEQYF.

The chain joins TRBV5-1 to TRBJ2-5; 8 bases agree with TRBD2. The CDR3 is made up of 16 amino acids. CDR1 is SGHRS and CDR2 is YFSETQ in the germline V gene. After removal of 0 bases from V and 1 base from J, the junction contained 5 bases not matched to a gene. The CDR3 loop reads CASSLALSGGQETQYF. The CDR3 bases are TGCGCCAGCAGCTTGGCCTTGAGCGGGGGCCAAGAGACCCAGTACTTC. Full variable domain (rest looked up from reference TRBV5-1 and TRBJ2-5): KAGVTQTPRYLIKTRGQQVTLSCSPISGHRSVSWYQQTPGQGLQFLFEYFSETQRNKGNFPGRFSGRQFSNSRSEMNVSTLELGDSALYLCASSLALSGGQETQYFGPGTRLLVL.

The rearrangement uses TRBV28 and TRBJ2-7; 8 bases map to TRBD2. V trimming: 5 bases; J trimming: 4 bases; junction bases outside the gene matches: 7. In germline, CDR1 is MDHEN, CDR2 SYDVKM. The CDR3 extends over 14 amino acids. CDR3 protein: CASSPSGWEYEQYF. CDR3 nucleotides: TGTGCCAGCAGTCCTAGCGGGTGGGAATACGAGCAGTACTTC.

The chain has TRBV27 and TRBJ2-1; possibly TRBD1 for D (6 bases). Between the trimmed V and J ends, which lost 5 bases and 3 bases, there was a span of 17 bases. The CDR3 covers 16 residues. Germline V CDR1 and CDR2: MNHEY, SMNVEV (reference sequence). The CDR3 loop reads CASSPNGQWGYNEQFF. CDR3 DNA sequence: TGTGCCAGCAGTCCTAATGGACAGTGGGGCTACAATGAGCAGTTCTTC.

This chain connects TRBV15 to TRBJ1-4; D is undetermined. Trimming removed 0 bases at V and 0 bases at J, with 8 bases between. Germline CDR1 is LNHNV and CDR2 is YYDKDF (reference sequence). This CDR3 spans 16 amino acids. The CDR3 nucleotides read TGTGCCACCAGCAGAGATATACGCGCAACTAATGAAAAACTGTTTTTT. It codes for CATSRDIRATNEKLFF.

The V and J genes are TRBV5-1 and TRBJ2-7; D ambiguous. Germline V gene sequence: CDR1 SGHRS, CDR2 YFSETQ. V lost 10 bases, J lost 0 bases, and 11 bases lay in between. The CDR3 covers 12 residues. The CDR3 loop reads CASGVYSYEQYF. CDR3 sequence (DNA): TGCGCCTCCGGAGTTTACTCCTACGAGCAGTACTTC.

The V and J genes are TRBV25-1 and TRBJ2-5, with 7 bases that match TRBD1. This CDR3 has 15 residues. V dropped 1 base and J dropped 5; count of bases not matched to a gene: 7. Germline-derived CDR1 and CDR2 are MGHDK and SYGVNS. Here the CDR3 reads CASSESSARGETQYF. CDR3 DNA: TGTGCCAGCAGTGAATCGTCCGCCAGGGGGGAGACCCAGTACTTC.

The chain carries TRBV27 and TRBJ1-1; D is ambiguous. CDR1 and CDR2 from the germline V gene are MNHEY and SMNVEV (reference sequence). V lost 3 bases, J lost 11 bases, and 22 bases lay in between. The CDR3 extends over 15 amino acids. CDR3 in amino acids: CASSFSASSHMEAFF. The DNA for the CDR3 is TGTGCCAGCAGTTTTTCGGCGTCCTCCCACATGGAGGCTTTCTTT.

The rearrangement uses TRBV27 and TRBJ1-6, with a tentative D call TRBD1 (5 bases). V was cut by 6 bases and J by 15 bases, with 21 bases left in between. The germline V gene encodes CDR1 MNHEY and CDR2 SMNVEV (reference sequence). CDR3 length equals 14 residues. The CDR3 nucleotides read TGTGCCAGCAGCTTCCAATACGACAGCGAAATCCTCCACTTT. As protein: CASSFQYDSEILHF.

The DNA for the CDR3 is TGTGCCAGCAGCCCTGGGGGGGGCGAGCAGTACTTC. Protein sequence: CASSPGGGEQYF. The chain recombines TRBV9 with TRBJ2-7; the match to TRBD2 covers 7 bases. CDR1 SGDLS and CDR2 YYNGEE come from the germline V gene. V lost 4 bases, J lost 6 bases, and 4 bases stayed unmatched. This CDR3 region has 12 residues.

Here the CDR3 reads CASSPTGVGGQPQHF. The CDR3 region has the DNA TGTGCCAGCAGTCCCACAGGGGTGGGGGGTCAGCCCCAGCATTTT. The chain carries TRBV6-5 and TRBJ1-5; 7 bases line up with TRBD1. V shed 5 bases, J shed 6 bases, and the junction held 10 bases outside the gene matches. The CDR3 totals 15 residues. Germline CDR1 is MNHEY and CDR2 is SVGAGI.

This clone was seen just once. The rearrangement uses TRBV5-1 and TRBJ1-1; the D gene is possibly TRBD1 (6 bases). Trimming left V 7 bases short and J 6 bases short, with 13 bases between. CDR3 length: 12 residues. Germline assignment: CDR1 SGHRS and CDR2 YFSETQ. The CDR3 coding sequence is TGCGCCAGCGGCCGGGGGGGCGCTGAAGCTTTCTTT. This translates into CASGRGGAEAFF.

Only one count was recorded for this clone. The V and J genes are TRBV30 and TRBJ1-3; D call uncertain. The germline CDR1 and CDR2 sequences are GTSNPN and SVGIG (reference sequence). This CDR3 comprises 16 residues. The V end lost 0 bases, the J end lost 0 bases, and 12 bases lay between the germline ends. The CDR3 nucleotides read TGTGCCTGGAGTGTAGGCCAGGCCCCCTCTGGAAACACCATATATTTT. It is translated as CAWSVGQAPSGNTIYF.